The following is a T cell receptor (beta chain) sequence with its context. The antigen remains undetermined. This sample is part of a study of early T cells in non-severe SARS-CoV-2 infection. About the research overall: The authors sequenced bulk RNA from unsorted whole blood, leaving chains unpaired. Findings and limits, study-wide: Comparison of clonotypes with VDJdb favored anti-spike CD8 responses while missing private and CD4 specificities.

The CDR3 contains 15 residues. Germline lookup yields CDR1 SGHRS and CDR2 YFSETQ. Trimming removed 4 bases from V and 4 bases from J; junction bases left unmatched: 7. Unique molecular identifiers were affixed to single, distinct cDNA molecules. One entry per CDR3 protein results from TCRdb running MiXCR on the 5' RACE reads. The table lists about 58,000 distinct CDR3 sequences, roughly an eighth of them singletons. This chain connects TRBV5-1 to TRBJ2-2, with TRBD1 matching 7 bases. This TCR derives from an adult who was a healthcare worker with PCR-confirmed SARS-CoV-2 infection or an uninfected control (not recorded which). The source material was whole blood. The CDR3 DNA is TGCGCCAGCAGCCGTTCGACAGGGCGCACCGGGGAGCTGTTTTTT. Its translation is CASSRSTGRTGELFF.